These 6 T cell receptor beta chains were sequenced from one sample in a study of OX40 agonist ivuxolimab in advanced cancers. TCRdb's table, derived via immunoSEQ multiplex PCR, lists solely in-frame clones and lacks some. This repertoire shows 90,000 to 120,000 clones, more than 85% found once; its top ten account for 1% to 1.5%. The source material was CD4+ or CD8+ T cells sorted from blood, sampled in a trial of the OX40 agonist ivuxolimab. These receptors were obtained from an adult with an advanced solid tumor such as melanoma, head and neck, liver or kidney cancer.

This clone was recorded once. The CDR3 nucleotides are TGTGCCAGCTCACCAGGGACAGGGGGAGTCTACACTGAAGCTTTCTTT. Its protein product is CASSPGTGGVYTEAFF. This rearrangement joins TRBV18 to TRBJ1-1; TRBD1 aligns across 11 bases. Trimming cost V 2 bases and J 3 bases; bases outside gene matches: 5. The V gene's germline CDR1 is KGHSH and CDR2 LQKENI. The CDR3 loop spans 16 amino acids.

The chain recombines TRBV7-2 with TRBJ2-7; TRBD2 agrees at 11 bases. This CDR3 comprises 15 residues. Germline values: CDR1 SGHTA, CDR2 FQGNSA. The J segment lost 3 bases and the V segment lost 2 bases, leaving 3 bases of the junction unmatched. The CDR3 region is CASSLSGTSGYEQYF. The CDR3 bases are TGTGCCAGCAGCTTATCCGGGACTAGCGGCTACGAGCAGTACTTC.

For the CDR3, the DNA is TGTGCCAGCAGTAATCCCACCGAGGTCTATGGCTACACCTTC. Translated, it gives CASSNPTEVYGYTF. The chain uses TRBV6-1 and TRBJ1-2, with D unclear. In germline, CDR1 is MNHNS, CDR2 SASEGT. This CDR3 comprises 14 residues. Trimming removed 5 bases from V and 4 bases from J, with 14 bases in between.

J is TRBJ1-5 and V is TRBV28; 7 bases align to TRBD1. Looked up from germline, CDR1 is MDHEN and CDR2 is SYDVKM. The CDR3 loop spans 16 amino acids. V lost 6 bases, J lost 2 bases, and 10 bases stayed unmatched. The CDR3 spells CASSPETGLGNQPQHF. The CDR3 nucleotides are TGTGCCAGCAGCCCGGAGACAGGGTTGGGCAATCAGCCCCAGCATTTT.

The CDR3 is CASGRDRAVSEQFF. The DNA for the CDR3 is TGTGCCAGCGGTCGGGACAGGGCAGTTAGTGAGCAGTTCTTC. The chain recombines TRBV6-1 with TRBJ2-1; 9 positions match TRBD1. CDR3 size: 14 residues. The V gene end was trimmed by 8 bases and the J gene end by 9 bases; junction bases not matched to a gene: 11. Germline lookup yields CDR1 MNHNS and CDR2 SASEGT.

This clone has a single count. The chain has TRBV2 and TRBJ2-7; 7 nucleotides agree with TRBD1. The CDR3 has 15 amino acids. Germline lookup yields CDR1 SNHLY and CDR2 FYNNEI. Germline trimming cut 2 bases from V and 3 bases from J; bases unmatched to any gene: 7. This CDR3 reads CASSEQGQRNYEQYF. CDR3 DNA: TGTGCCAGCAGTGAACAGGGACAGCGAAACTACGAGCAGTACTTC.